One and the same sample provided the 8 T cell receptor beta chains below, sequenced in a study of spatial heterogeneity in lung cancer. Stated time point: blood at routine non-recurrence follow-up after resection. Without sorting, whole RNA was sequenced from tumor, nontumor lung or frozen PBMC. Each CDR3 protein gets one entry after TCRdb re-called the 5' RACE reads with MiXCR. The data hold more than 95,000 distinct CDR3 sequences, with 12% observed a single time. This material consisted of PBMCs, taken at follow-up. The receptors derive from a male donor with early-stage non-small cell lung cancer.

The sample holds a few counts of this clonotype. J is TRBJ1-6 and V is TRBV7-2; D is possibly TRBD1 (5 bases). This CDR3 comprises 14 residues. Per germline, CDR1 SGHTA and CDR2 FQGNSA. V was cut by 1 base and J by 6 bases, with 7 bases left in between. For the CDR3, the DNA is TGTGCCAGCAGCTTAGGGGGGAGTAATTCACCCCTCCACTTT. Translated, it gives CASSLGGSNSPLHF. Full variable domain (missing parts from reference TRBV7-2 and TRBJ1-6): GAGVSQSPSNKVTEKGKDVELRCDPISGHTALYWYRQSLGQGLEFLIYFQGNSAPDKSGLPSDRFSAERTGGSVSTLTIQRTQQEDSAVYLCASSLGGSNSPLHFGNGTRLTVT.

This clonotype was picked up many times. The CDR3 region is CASSFGGSQETQYF. CDR3 nucleotide sequence: TGTGCCAGCAGTTTCGGGGGCTCACAAGAGACCCAGTACTTC. The chain uses TRBV28 and TRBJ2-5, with D tentatively TRBD1 or TRBD2 (6 bases each). The germline gives CDR1 MDHEN, CDR2 SYDVKM. CDR3 size: 14 residues. The V gene lost 3 bases and the J gene lost 2 bases, with 10 bases spanning the gap. Full variable domain (remainder filled in from reference TRBV28 and TRBJ2-5): DVKVTQSSRYLVKRTGEKVFLECVQDMDHENMFWYRQDPGLGLRLIYFSYDVKMKEKGDIPEGYSVSREKKERFSLILESASTNQTSMYLCASSFGGSQETQYFGPGTRLLVL.

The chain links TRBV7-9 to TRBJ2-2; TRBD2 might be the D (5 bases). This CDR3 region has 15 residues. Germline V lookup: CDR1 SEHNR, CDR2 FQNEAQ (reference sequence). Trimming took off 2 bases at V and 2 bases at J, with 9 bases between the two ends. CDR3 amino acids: CASSLRRTNTGELFF. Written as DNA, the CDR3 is TGTGCCAGCAGCTTACGGCGGACTAACACCGGGGAGCTGTTTTTT.

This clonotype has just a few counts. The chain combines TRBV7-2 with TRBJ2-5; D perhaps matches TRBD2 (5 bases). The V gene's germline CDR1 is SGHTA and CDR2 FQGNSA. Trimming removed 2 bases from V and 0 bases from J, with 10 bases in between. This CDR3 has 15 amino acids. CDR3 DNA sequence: TGTGCCAGCAGCTTAAGTCTAGCCTACCAAGAGACCCAGTACTTC. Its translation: CASSLSLAYQETQYF.

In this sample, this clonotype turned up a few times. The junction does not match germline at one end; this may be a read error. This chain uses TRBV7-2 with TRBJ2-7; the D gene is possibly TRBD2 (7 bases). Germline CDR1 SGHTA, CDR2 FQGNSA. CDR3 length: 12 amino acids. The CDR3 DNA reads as TGTGCCAGCAGCTTCGGGGGGCTTCGGCTGATTTTC. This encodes CASSFGGLRLIF.

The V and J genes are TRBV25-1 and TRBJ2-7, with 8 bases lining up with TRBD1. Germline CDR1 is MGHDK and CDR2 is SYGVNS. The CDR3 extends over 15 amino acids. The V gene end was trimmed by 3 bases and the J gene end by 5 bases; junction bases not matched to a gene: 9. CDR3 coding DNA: TGTGCCAGCAGTGACCGCGGACAGGGCAGGGACGAGCAGTACTTC. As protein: CASSDRGQGRDEQYF.

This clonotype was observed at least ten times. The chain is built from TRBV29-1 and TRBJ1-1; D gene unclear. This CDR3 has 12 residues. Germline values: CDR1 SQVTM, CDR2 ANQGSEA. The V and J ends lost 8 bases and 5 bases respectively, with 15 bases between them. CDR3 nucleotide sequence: TGCAGCTCCACGGAGGGTGGGACTGAAGCTTTCTTT. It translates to CSSTEGGTEAFF.

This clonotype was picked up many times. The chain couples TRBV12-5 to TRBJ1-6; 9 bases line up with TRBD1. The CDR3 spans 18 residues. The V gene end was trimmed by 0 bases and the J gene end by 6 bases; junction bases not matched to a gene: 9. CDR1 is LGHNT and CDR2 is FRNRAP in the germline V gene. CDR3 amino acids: CASGLVLTGGAGNSPLHF. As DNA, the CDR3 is TGTGCTAGTGGTTTGGTTCTCACAGGGGGCGCGGGTAATTCACCCCTCCACTTT.